This entry lists 17 T cell receptor beta chains sequenced from one sample in a study of T cell repertoires in cytomegalovirus infection. TCRdb called the reads again in MiXCR, with one record for every CDR3 protein. The sample lists just under 300,000 distinct CDR3 sequences; approximately 8.9% were seen once. The sequencing input was PBMCs. The receptors shown here come from a human donor in good health (CMV status not recorded). Some clones in this sample may be carry-over from other donors' samples.

This clonotype was recorded many times. The rearrangement uses TRBV20-1 and TRBJ2-5; D is undetermined. Germline V gives CDR1 DFQATT, CDR2 SNEGSKA (reference sequence). V lost 3 bases to trimming and J lost 7 bases, with 18 bases between them. This CDR3 is 14 amino acids long. The CDR3 nucleotides are TGCAGTGCTAGTCTCAACACGGCCCCCAGGACCCAGTACTTC. Its protein is CSASLNTAPRTQYF.

In this sample, this clonotype turned up many times. The chain has TRBV6-1 and TRBJ2-5, with D maybe TRBD1 (6 bases). In germline, CDR1 is MNHNS, CDR2 SASEGT. There are 13 residues in the CDR3. The V end was cut by 4 bases, the J end by 5 bases, with 11 bases between. The CDR3 spells CASSAGDLETQYF. Written as DNA, the CDR3 is TGTGCCAGCAGTGCAGGGGATTTGGAGACCCAGTACTTC.

This clonotype was detected many times. This chain connects TRBV7-2 to TRBJ1-1; 7 bases fit TRBD1. The CDR3 loop spans 14 amino acids. V was pared by 5 bases and J by 5 bases, with 8 bases of the junction left unmatched. Germline-derived CDR1 and CDR2 are SGHTA and FQGNSA. The CDR3 here is CASSPRDSRTEAFF. CDR3 DNA sequence: TGTGCCAGCAGCCCGAGGGACAGTAGAACTGAAGCTTTCTTT.

This clonotype was picked up many times. The chain has TRBV6-2 or TRBV6-3 and TRBJ1-1; D ambiguous. The germline V gene encodes CDR1 MNHEY and CDR2 SVGEGT. CDR3 length equals 11 residues. Trimming stripped 8 bases from V and 6 bases from J, with 10 bases between. The CDR3 DNA reads as TGTGCCAGCGGGGATTTGGCTGAAGCTTTCTTT. Translating gives CASGDLAEAFF.

This clonotype was seen repeatedly, ten times or more. CDR3: CAGRQGFHEQFF. CDR3 in DNA: TGTGCCGGGCGGCAGGGGTTTCATGAGCAGTTCTTC. The chain is built from TRBV7-9 and TRBJ2-1; TRBD1 might be the D (6 bases). The length of the CDR3 is 12 residues. Germline loops: CDR1 SEHNR, CDR2 FQNEAQ (reference sequence). The V gene lost 11 bases and the J gene lost 8 bases, with 16 bases spanning the gap.

This clonotype was recorded many times. The V and J genes are TRBV5-1 and TRBJ2-1; no clear D. Germline V CDR1 and CDR2: SGHRS, YFSETQ. V lost 1 base, J lost 0 bases, and 8 bases lay in between. This CDR3 spans 15 amino acids. The CDR3 protein is CASSLLTSSYNEQFF. The CDR3 DNA is TGCGCCAGCAGCTTGCTAACCTCCTCCTACAATGAGCAGTTCTTC.

This clonotype was counted ten times or more. The chain uses TRBV20-1 and TRBJ1-5; TRBD1 matches 7 bases. The CDR3 consists of 15 residues. CDR1 and CDR2 (germline): DFQATT, SNEGSKA (reference sequence). V trimming: 2 bases; J trimming: 6 bases; junction bases outside the gene matches: 10. The CDR3 here is CSARQGVGNGQPQHF. DNA for the CDR3: TGCAGTGCTAGACAGGGGGTAGGTAATGGTCAGCCCCAGCATTTT.

This clonotype was seen repeatedly, ten times or more. The rearrangement joins TRBV2 to TRBJ2-3, with 7 bases matching TRBD1. In germline, CDR1 is SNHLY, CDR2 FYNNEI. J lost 1 base, V lost 3 bases, and 7 bases had no gene match. The CDR3 sequence is 16 residues long. The CDR3 here is CASSESRTGRTDTQYF. The CDR3, as DNA: TGTGCCAGCAGTGAGAGTCGGACAGGACGCACAGATACGCAGTATTTT.

This clonotype was counted between two and nine times. The chain employs TRBV6-6 and TRBJ1-1; 8 nucleotides match TRBD1. Trimming at V came to 2 bases and at J to 3 bases, leaving 8 bases not matched to a gene. CDR3 size: 16 residues. The germline CDR1 and CDR2 sequences are MNHNY and SVGAGI (reference sequence). CDR3 protein: CASSYTRQGRDTEAFF. The CDR3 nucleotides are TGTGCCAGCAGTTACACACGACAGGGGCGAGACACTGAAGCTTTCTTT.

This clonotype was found many times. The V call is TRBV28, the J call TRBJ2-2; no clear D. CDR1 and CDR2 from the germline V gene are MDHEN and SYDVKM. Trimming took 4 bases from V and 9 from J, leaving 15 bases between them. This CDR3 spans 14 amino acids. The CDR3 DNA is TGTGCCAGCAGTTGGAAAGGGATGATCAGGGAGCTGTTTTTT. Its translation is CASSWKGMIRELFF.

Many counts were recorded for this clonotype. This CDR3 is CASSHSPRGEQYV. The DNA of the CDR3 is TGTGCCAGCAGCCATTCTCCACGGGGCGAGCAGTACGTC. The chain recombines TRBV28 with TRBJ2-7, with D perhaps TRBD2 (5 bases). V lost 6 bases to trimming and J lost 6 bases, with 15 bases between them. The length of the CDR3 is 13 residues. CDR1 and CDR2 from the germline V gene are MDHEN and SYDVKM.

This clonotype came up many times. CDR3 coding DNA: TGTGCCAGCAGCTGGACCTCCTACGAGCAGTACTTC. Its protein is CASSWTSYEQYF. The V and J genes are TRBV5-5 and TRBJ2-7; D not resolved. This CDR3 comprises 12 residues. V lost 3 bases and J lost 0, with 4 bases in between. Per germline, CDR1 SGHKS and CDR2 YYEKEE (reference sequence).

The chain recombines TRBV20-1 with TRBJ2-2, with 8 bases matching TRBD1. Germline lookup yields CDR1 DFQATT and CDR2 SNEGSKA (reference sequence). The CDR3 runs 15 residues. With 3 bases clipped from V and 0 bases from J, the junction kept 3 bases outside the gene matches. CDR3 in DNA: TGCAGTGCTAGCCCGGGACAGGCGAACACCGGGGAGCTGTTTTTT. Protein: CSASPGQANTGELFF.

The count of this clonotype is one. CDR3 protein: CSVAQGTNQPQHF. The CDR3 region has the DNA TGCAGCGTTGCCCAGGGTACCAATCAGCCCCAGCATTTT. The rearrangement uses TRBV29-1 and TRBJ1-5, with TRBD1 as a possible D gene (5 bases). Germline-derived CDR1 and CDR2 are SQVTM and ANQGSEA. V lost 4 bases and J lost 3, with 10 bases in between. The CDR3 has 13 residues.

This clonotype was picked up many times. The CDR3 here is CSAPKYRDRGSNYGYTF. CDR3 bases: TGCAGTGCTCCTAAATACAGAGACAGAGGTTCTAACTATGGCTACACCTTC. This rearrangement joins TRBV20-1 to TRBJ1-2; a possible D gene is TRBD1 (5 bases). The CDR3 has 17 residues. Germline CDR1 DFQATT, CDR2 SNEGSKA (reference sequence). V was trimmed by 5 bases and J by 0 bases, leaving 22 bases between them.

At least ten counts were recorded for this clonotype. This chain uses TRBV28 with TRBJ1-1, with 7 positions matching TRBD1. Germline V CDR1 and CDR2: MDHEN, SYDVKM. The J segment lost 1 base and the V segment lost 4 bases, leaving 6 bases of the junction unmatched. This CDR3 has 15 residues. Written as DNA, the CDR3 is TGTGCCAGCAGTTCGAGGGACAGTAAGAACACTGAAGCTTTCTTT. Translated: CASSSRDSKNTEAFF. The full variable domain, in which reference TRBV28 and TRBJ1-1 provide the parts outside the CDR3, is DVKVTQSSRYLVKRTGEKVFLECVQDMDHENMFWYRQDPGLGLRLIYFSYDVKMKEKGDIPEGYSVSREKKERFSLILESASTNQTSMYLCASSSRDSKNTEAFFGQGTRLTVV.

This clonotype was seen at least ten times. The chain recombines TRBV5-1 with TRBJ2-6; D remains unclear. In germline, CDR1 is SGHRS, CDR2 YFSETQ. The V gene lost 0 bases and the J gene lost 0 bases, with 7 bases spanning the gap. CDR3 length: 16 residues. CDR3 sequence (DNA): TGCGCCAGCAGCTTGGGAGTGGTCTCTGGGGCCAACGTCCTGACTTTC. It specifies CASSLGVVSGANVLTF.